This TCR beta chain was identified in a study of cytomegalovirus exposure and HLA in healthy donors. In the study overall: The platform used for the 120 or so validation repertoires matched that of the 666 first-cohort repertoires, a later analysis reported.

Study-wide findings and caveats: Researchers catalogued some 160 TCR beta chains as cytomegalovirus-associated. Most TCR sequences were rare, but some public TCRs occurred in many donors.

The V gene lost 2 bases and the J gene lost 0 bases, with 7 bases spanning the gap. The CDR3 length is 14 residues. CDR1 is SGHVS, CDR2 FNYEAQ, per germline. Data came from immunoSEQ multiplex PCR; TCRdb stores just in-frame clones and leaves some out. Among a few hundred thousand clones listed, under 95% were seen once. Points on this clone: The antigen is undetermined.

Sequences were obtained from PBMCs. The receptor was isolated from a woman in her late teens or twenties in good health and CMV-seronegative. This chain links TRBV7-6 with TRBJ1-1; D gene ambiguous. CDR3 in amino acids: CASSLSVMNTEAFF. DNA for the CDR3: TGTGCCAGCAGCTTAAGCGTGATGAACACTGAAGCTTTCTTT.